One and the same sample provided the 26 T cell receptor beta chains below, sequenced in a study of shared clonotypes between healthy human individuals. TCRdb's table, derived via immunoSEQ multiplex PCR, lists solely in-frame clones and lacks some. The table records over 2 million clones, about 90% of them present only once. Material for sequencing was naive CD4+ T cells from PBMCs. As for subset: CD45RA+ positively selected. These receptors were collected from a man aged 18 to 29 in good health. Some clones in this sample may be carry-over from other donors' samples.

The chain uses TRBV16 and TRBJ1-1, with a tentative D call TRBD1 (5 bases). The CDR3 sequence is 14 residues long. Per germline, CDR1 KGHSY and CDR2 FQNENV. Trimming took 8 bases from V and 0 from J, leaving 13 bases between them. CDR3 region: CASRGSRLNTEAFF. In nucleotides, the CDR3 is TGTGCCAGCCGGGGCAGCAGGCTGAACACTGAAGCTTTCTTT.

The CDR3 DNA follows: TGTGCCAGCAGCTTGGGGGGGGCCCGACGGTACTTC. Encoded protein: CASSLGGARRYF. The chain joins TRBV7-9 to TRBJ2-5, with a tentative D call TRBD2 (7 bases). V lost 3 bases, J lost 13 bases, and 15 bases lay in between. CDR3 length equals 12 residues. From germline, CDR1 is SEHNR and CDR2 FQNEAQ (reference sequence).

The chain joins TRBV2 to TRBJ1-1, with 7 nucleotides matching TRBD1. V gave up 9 bases and J gave up 6 bases; unmatched junction bases: 16. This CDR3 comprises 15 residues. Germline lookup yields CDR1 SNHLY and CDR2 FYNNEI. The CDR3 loop is CARLNGTEDYAEAFF. The CDR3 region has the DNA TGTGCCAGGTTAAACGGGACAGAAGATTACGCTGAAGCTTTCTTT.

Here the CDR3 DNA reads TGTGCCAGCAGCTTACCTGCGGGAGCGGGAGAGACCCAGTACTTC. Protein sequence: CASSLPAGAGETQYF. The rearrangement joins TRBV13 to TRBJ2-5, with 7 bases lining up with TRBD2. The V gene's germline CDR1 is PRHDT and CDR2 FYEKMQ (reference sequence). The CDR3 has 15 residues. Trimming removed 2 bases from V and 4 bases from J; junction bases left unmatched: 7.

The count of this clone is one. The V gene is TRBV6-1, the J gene TRBJ1-5; 8 bases are shared with TRBD1. Germline lookup yields CDR1 MNHNS and CDR2 SASEGT. This CDR3 contains 11 residues. Trimming removed 7 bases from V and 9 bases from J; junction bases left unmatched: 2. CDR3 sequence: CASIGTGPQHF. The CDR3 DNA is TGTGCCAGCATTGGGACAGGGCCCCAGCATTTT.

The rearrangement links TRBV30 to TRBJ2-6; no clear D gene. Germline assignment: CDR1 GTSNPN and CDR2 SVGIG (reference sequence). The V gene lost 3 bases and the J gene lost 0 bases, with 15 bases spanning the gap. The CDR3 spans 17 residues. The CDR3, as DNA: TGTGCCTGGAGCCACGACCGCTTAAGCTCTGGGGCCAACGTCCTGACTTTC. Amino acids: CAWSHDRLSSGANVLTF.

The CDR3 nucleotides read TGCAGCGTTGGAAGGGAGGGCGGCTACACCTTC. This gives the protein CSVGREGGYTF. The chain couples TRBV29-1 to TRBJ1-2; D unresolved. The CDR3 is 11 residues long. V lost 4 bases, J lost 8 bases, and 11 bases lay in between. Germline loops: CDR1 SQVTM, CDR2 ANQGSEA. The whole variable domain, filled in from reference TRBV29-1 and TRBJ1-2, reads SAVISQKPSRDICQRGTSLTIQCQVDSQVTMMFWYRQQPGQSLTLIATANQGSEATYESGFVIDKFPISRPNLTFSTLTVSNMSPEDSSIYLCSVGREGGYTFGSGTRLTVV.

The chain employs TRBV7-2 and TRBJ2-3; tentatively, D is TRBD1 (5 bases). This CDR3 contains 13 residues. The ends were cut back, 0 bases at V and 6 bases at J, with 7 bases in the middle. The germline CDR1 and CDR2 sequences are SGHTA and FQGNSA. CDR3 in amino acids: CASSLAWGDTQYF. The CDR3 DNA reads as TGTGCCAGCAGCTTAGCGTGGGGCGATACGCAGTATTTT.

The J gene is TRBJ2-5, the V gene TRBV2; D might be TRBD2 (6 bases). Looked up from germline, CDR1 is SNHLY and CDR2 is FYNNEI. This CDR3 contains 14 residues. V was cut by 2 bases and J by 4 bases, with 11 bases left in between. The CDR3 loop is CASSELPGAETQYF. The DNA for the CDR3 is TGTGCCAGCAGTGAACTCCCGGGAGCAGAGACCCAGTACTTC.

This clone showed up just once. The chain uses TRBV28 and TRBJ2-1, with 13 bases matching TRBD2. This CDR3 is 15 amino acids long. Germline assignment: CDR1 MDHEN and CDR2 SYDVKM. Trimming at V came to 6 bases and at J to 6 bases, leaving 5 bases not matched to a gene. The chain's CDR3 is CASSPRTSGSNEQFF. Here the CDR3 DNA reads TGTGCCAGCAGCCCAAGGACTAGCGGGAGCAATGAGCAGTTCTTC.

J is TRBJ2-1 and V is TRBV9; TRBD1 or TRBD2 may be the D gene (6 bases each). With 4 bases removed from V and 4 bases from J, the gap between germline ends came to 18 bases. Germline-derived CDR1 and CDR2 are SGDLS and YYNGEE. The CDR3 runs 16 residues. The chain's CDR3 is CASSSVGGGMYNEQFF. CDR3 in DNA: TGTGCCAGCAGCTCAGTCGGGGGCGGAATGTACAATGAGCAGTTCTTC. Full variable domain (rest looked up from reference TRBV9 and TRBJ2-1): DSGVTQTPKHLITATGQRVTLRCSPRSGDLSVYWYQQSLDQGLQFLIQYYNGEERAKGNILERFSAQQFPDLHSELNLSSLELGDSALYFCASSSVGGGMYNEQFFGPGTRLTVL.

This chain uses TRBV4-1 with TRBJ1-5; tentative D call: TRBD1 (5 bases). CDR1 is MGHRA and CDR2 is YSYEKL in the germline V gene. The CDR3 sequence is 15 residues long. The ends were cut back, 1 base at V and 1 base at J, with 8 bases in the middle. CDR3 residues: CASSQGQGSNQPQHF. CDR3 nucleotides: TGCGCCAGCAGCCAAGGTCAGGGCAGCAATCAGCCCCAGCATTTT.

This rearrangement joins TRBV6-5 to TRBJ2-5; TRBD2 matches 10 bases. The J call may be incorrect, as the DNA end agrees better with TRBJ2-7. This CDR3 is built from 16 residues. CDR1 MNHEY and CDR2 SVGAGI come from the germline V gene. CDR3 sequence reads: CASSYRLAGDSYEQYF. CDR3 sequence (DNA): TGTGCCAGCAGTTACCGCCTAGCGGGAGATAGCTACGAGCAGTACTTC.

V and J are TRBV7-2 and TRBJ1-2; D is unclear. V dropped 4 bases and J dropped 4 bases, with 7 bases sitting between them. This CDR3 is 12 amino acids long. Germline CDR1 SGHTA, CDR2 FQGNSA. The CDR3 sequence is CASSSWSYGYTF. The CDR3 nucleotides read TGTGCCAGCAGCTCTTGGTCCTATGGCTACACCTTC.

The chain uses TRBV28 and TRBJ1-4, with TRBD1 identical over 12 bases. Trimming took 8 bases from V and 7 from J; bases not matched to a gene: 17. Germline CDR1 reads MDHEN; CDR2 reads SYDVKM. This CDR3 is 18 amino acids long. For the CDR3, the DNA is TGTGCCAGCCGGGTCTCGGGGACAGGGGGCTTGGATGTTGAAAAACTGTTTTTT. The encoded protein is CASRVSGTGGLDVEKLFF.

The rearrangement uses TRBV5-1 and TRBJ1-1; 7 bases align to TRBD1. This CDR3 comprises 15 residues. Unmatched junction bases numbered 3, after V lost 0 bases and J lost 1 base. The V gene's germline CDR1 is SGHRS and CDR2 YFSETQ. The DNA for the CDR3 is TGCGCCAGCAGCTTGGCGACAGGGTGGAACACTGAAGCTTTCTTT. Translating gives CASSLATGWNTEAFF.

This rearrangement joins TRBV2 to TRBJ2-7; D is undetermined. The CDR3 runs 13 residues. Germline V gene data show CDR1 as SNHLY and CDR2 as FYNNEI. V was pared by 6 bases and J by 2 bases, with 11 bases between. CDR3 DNA sequence: TGTGCCAGCAGGACCACCTGGACCTACGAGCAGTACTTC. It encodes CASRTTWTYEQYF. Looking up the rest from reference TRBV2 and TRBJ2-7 gives the full variable domain: EPEVTQTPSHQVTQMGQEVILRCVPISNHLYFYWYRQILGQKVEFLVSFYNNEISEKSEIFDDQFSVERPDGSNFTLKIRSTKLEDSAMYFCASRTTWTYEQYFGPGTRLTVT.

The chain is built from TRBV19 and TRBJ2-1; D is ambiguous. Per the germline V gene, CDR1 is LNHDA and CDR2 is SQIVND (reference sequence). This CDR3 contains 14 residues. Trimming shortened V by 3 bases and J by 2 bases, and 8 bases separated the two germline ends. The chain's CDR3 is CASSIQQTYNEQFF. CDR3 bases: TGTGCCAGTAGTATTCAACAGACCTACAATGAGCAGTTCTTC.

This chain links TRBV5-4 with TRBJ2-5; D not certain. The V end lost 4 bases, the J end lost 5 bases, and 18 bases lay between the germline ends. CDR1 is SGHNT, CDR2 YYREEE, per germline (reference sequence). This CDR3 spans 15 amino acids. CDR3 coding DNA: TGTGCCAGCAGCCCCCGCCCGGGCCCCGGCGAGACCCAGTACTTC. Its translation: CASSPRPGPGETQYF.

The V gene is TRBV18, the J gene TRBJ2-1; D unresolved. Trimming pared 3 bases from V and 0 bases from J, leaving 12 bases between. The germline gives CDR1 KGHSH, CDR2 LQKENI. This CDR3 region has 16 residues. The CDR3 is CASSPRTADSYNEQFF. CDR3 nucleotide sequence: TGTGCCAGCTCACCGCGAACTGCGGACTCCTACAATGAGCAGTTCTTC.

This rearrangement joins TRBV27 to TRBJ2-7; 7 bases align to TRBD2. The CDR3 loop spans 18 amino acids. V lost 0 bases, J lost 0 bases, and 11 bases stayed unmatched. CDR1 MNHEY and CDR2 SMNVEV come from the germline V gene (reference sequence). The CDR3 DNA sequence: TGTGCCAGCAGTTTATCCTGGGGGAGGGCAACCACCTCCTACGAGCAGTACTTC. Protein: CASSLSWGRATTSYEQYF.

The chain couples TRBV28 to TRBJ2-2, with TRBD1 matching 7 bases. Germline lookup yields CDR1 MDHEN and CDR2 SYDVKM. V was pared by 4 bases and J by 3 bases, with 5 bases of the junction left unmatched. The CDR3 consists of 15 residues. CDR3: CASSSGTADTGELFF. The CDR3 coding sequence is TGTGCCAGCAGTTCTGGGACAGCCGACACCGGGGAGCTGTTTTTT.

This rearrangement joins TRBV7-8 to TRBJ2-7; 7 bases are a match to TRBD2. This CDR3 has 12 amino acids. Trimming took 1 base from V and 9 from J; bases not matched to a gene: 3. Germline CDR1 reads SGHVS; CDR2 reads FQNEAQ. CDR3 loop: CASSLGEGRQYF. The CDR3, as DNA: TGTGCCAGCAGCTTAGGGGAGGGCCGGCAGTACTTC.

V gene TRBV5-1 combines with J gene TRBJ2-4; a possible D gene is TRBD1 (5 bases). CDR3 length: 15 residues. Germline V gene lookup returns CDR1 SGHRS and CDR2 YFSETQ. V lost 0 bases, J lost 7 bases, and 14 bases lay in between. CDR3 sequence (DNA): TGCGCCAGCAGCTTGGTCGATGGTCAGGGCAACATTCAGTACTTC. This encodes CASSLVDGQGNIQYF.

This rearrangement joins TRBV5-4 to TRBJ2-5; possible D gene TRBD2, 6 bases. Germline CDR1 reads SGHNT; CDR2 reads YYREEE (reference sequence). Deletions cut 4 bases from V and 0 bases from J, with 16 bases between. The CDR3 spans 16 residues. The CDR3 spells CASSSAGRAYQETQYF. DNA of the CDR3: TGTGCCAGCAGCAGCGCGGGACGGGCGTACCAAGAGACCCAGTACTTC.

V is TRBV9 and J is TRBJ2-1; 7 nucleotides line up with TRBD2. CDR3 size: 16 residues. Per germline, CDR1 SGDLS and CDR2 YYNGEE. J gave up 3 bases and V 0 bases, and 6 bases lay outside the gene matches. The CDR3 is CASSVGGGSHYNEQFF. In DNA, the CDR3 is TGTGCCAGCAGCGTAGGGGGCGGGAGTCACTACAATGAGCAGTTCTTC.